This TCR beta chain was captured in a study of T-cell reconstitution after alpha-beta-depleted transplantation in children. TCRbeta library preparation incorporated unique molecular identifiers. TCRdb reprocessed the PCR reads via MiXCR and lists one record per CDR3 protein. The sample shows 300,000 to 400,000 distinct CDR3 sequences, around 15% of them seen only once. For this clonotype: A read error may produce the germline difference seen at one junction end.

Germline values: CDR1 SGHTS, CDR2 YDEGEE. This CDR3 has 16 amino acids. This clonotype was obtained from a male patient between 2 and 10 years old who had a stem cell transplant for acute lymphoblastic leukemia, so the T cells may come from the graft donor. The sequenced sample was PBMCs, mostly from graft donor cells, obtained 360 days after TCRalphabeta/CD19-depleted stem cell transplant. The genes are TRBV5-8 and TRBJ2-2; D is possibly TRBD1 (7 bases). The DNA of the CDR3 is TGTGCCAGCAGCGTCTTACAGGGGCCGAACACCGGGGAGGTGTTTTTT. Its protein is CASSVLQGPNTGEVFF.